Each of the 2 T cell receptor beta chains below was sequenced from the same sample in a study of molecular identifiers for immune sequencing clone quantification. One entry per CDR3 protein, called by TCRdb with MiXCR from the PCR reads. The sample shows 400,000 to 600,000 distinct CDR3 sequences, around 23% of them seen only once. The sequencing input was naive CD8+ T cells from blood, with Jurkat cell RNA spiked in. The sample's subset: FACS-sorted CD8+CD4-CCR7+CD45RA+ naive T cells. These receptors were obtained from a human donor in good health. Some libraries in this study had Jurkat cell RNA spiked in.

Only one count was recorded for this clonotype. One end of the junction does not line up with germline, which may come from a read error. The chain joins TRBV7-9 to TRBJ1-1; no clear D. CDR1 and CDR2 from the germline V gene are SEHNR and FQNEAQ (reference sequence). The CDR3 sequence is 16 residues long. CDR3 amino acids: CASSLRNSGLNTETFF. In DNA form, the CDR3 reads TGTGCCAGCAGCTTAAGGAACAGTGGGTTGAACACTGAAACTTTCTTT.

This clonotype was seen ten or more times. The chain uses TRBV5-1 and TRBJ2-3; TRBD2 aligns across 8 bases. The CDR3 consists of 16 residues. Germline lookup yields CDR1 SGHRS and CDR2 YFSETQ. The V segment lost 1 base and the J segment 0 bases; nucleotides outside the gene matches: 4. The CDR3 here is CASSLRLARSTDTQYF. CDR3 bases: TGCGCCAGCAGCTTGAGACTAGCGAGAAGCACAGATACGCAGTATTTT.